This T cell receptor (beta chain) originates from a study of T cell responses to AZD1222 COVID-19 vaccine. Study-wide results and caveats: Seropositive AZD1222 recipients at baseline numbered only five to seven.

The repertoire was sequenced with immunoSEQ multiplex PCR; TCRdb's copy has only in-frame clones and lacks some. The data show about 140,000 clones, and the top ten clones hold roughly 2%. Comment on this clone: The target antigen is unknown.

V lost 0 bases and J 2 bases, leaving 10 bases between the germline ends. Germline V gene data show CDR1 as LGHNA and CDR2 as YNFKEQ. CDR3 length: 15 amino acids. The chain is built from TRBV4-2 and TRBJ1-1; D gene unclear. The receptor comes from an adult in good health. Specimen: peripheral blood. The chain's CDR3 is CASSQDLKLNTEAFF. CDR3 coding DNA: TGTGCCAGCAGCCAAGACCTAAAGCTTAACACTGAAGCTTTCTTT.